This T cell receptor (beta chain) was sequenced in a study of vaccination and CD4 T cells after COVID-19. Overall study context: Post-COVID sampling occurred a median approximately 100 days after diagnosis (range 35 to 161).

A remark on this clonotype: The antigen remains undetermined.

Overall study findings and caveats: A nonsignificant rise from roughly 22 to 38 was seen in the median number of SARS-CoV-2-reactive clonotypes.

Sequence data for DNA of cultured CD4+ T cells were generated by the Oncomine TCR Beta short-read assay. In TCRdb, the PCR reads were re-called with MiXCR into one record per CDR3 protein. The table has more than 15,000 distinct CDR3 sequences, approximately 45% seen once; the top ten hold 4.5% to 6%. The CDR3 runs 16 residues. Per germline, CDR1 DFQATT and CDR2 SNEGSKA (reference sequence). V lost 3 bases and J lost 4; bases outside the gene matches: 11. Treatment described: roughly ten-day PBMC culture with coronavirus spike peptide pools or control peptides (ViraFEST assay). Via ViraFEST, peptide pools expanded antigen-specific T cells before TCR sequencing.

The origin of this receptor is a human donor who had recovered from COVID-19. The sample in question was CD4+ T cells from blood, cultured in vitro, obtained before SARS-CoV-2 vaccination. This sequence joins TRBV20-1 and TRBJ2-1, with TRBD2 identical over 8 bases. For the CDR3, the DNA is TGCAGTGCTAGCGCCACCGGGACTAGACAATACAATGAGCAGTTCTTC. It codes for CSASATGTRQYNEQFF.